Following are 18 T cell receptor beta chains from one sample sequenced in a study of blood T cell repertoires in COVID-19. Clones were sequenced by immunoSEQ multiplex PCR, and TCRdb holds only the in-frame ones, with some missing. Among under 250,000 clones listed, roughly 90% were seen once. The specimen was peripheral blood. These receptor sequences come from a man aged 55 to 70 with COVID-19, enrolled during active disease.

The V call is TRBV6-5, the J call TRBJ2-7; TRBD1 matches 7 bases. CDR1 is MNHEY and CDR2 is SVGAGI in the germline V gene. The CDR3 spans 12 residues. After removal of 5 bases from V and 4 bases from J, the junction contained 2 bases not matched to a gene. CDR3 nucleotides: TGTGCCAGCAGTACGACAGGGTACGAGCAGTACTTC. It translates to CASSTTGYEQYF.

This sequence joins TRBV2 and TRBJ1-3; tentatively, D is TRBD1 (6 bases). Germline V gene data show CDR1 as SNHLY and CDR2 as FYNNEI. V lost 7 bases to trimming and J lost 2 bases, with 12 bases between them. CDR3 length: 14 residues. CDR3 loop: CASTGQSPGNTIYF. CDR3 bases: TGTGCCAGCACTGGACAGAGCCCTGGAAACACCATATATTTT.

This chain joins TRBV28 and TRBJ2-7; TRBD2 matches 8 bases. Germline values: CDR1 MDHEN, CDR2 SYDVKM. This CDR3 has 15 residues. After removal of 6 bases from V and 4 bases from J, the junction contained 11 bases not matched to a gene. In nucleotides, the CDR3 is TGTGCCAGCAGCAATACGGGAGGGGCCAATTACGAGCAGTACTTC. Its translation: CASSNTGGANYEQYF.

The CDR3 reads CASRPGTGGSYEQYF. Written as DNA, the CDR3 is TGTGCCAGCAGACCCGGGACAGGGGGTTCCTACGAGCAGTACTTC. The rearrangement joins TRBV6-5 to TRBJ2-7; 11 positions agree with TRBD1. Germline V gene sequence: CDR1 MNHEY, CDR2 SVGAGI. V lost 6 bases to trimming and J lost 1 base; unmatched junction nucleotides: 5. The CDR3 is 15 amino acids.

The chain links TRBV4-2 to TRBJ1-3; D perhaps matches TRBD1 (5 bases). Trimming took off 0 bases at V and 0 bases at J, with 9 bases between the two ends. Per germline, CDR1 LGHNA and CDR2 YNFKEQ. This CDR3 is 16 amino acids long. The CDR3 DNA is TGTGCCAGCAGCCAAGAGTGGGGCGGCTCTGGAAACACCATATATTTT. Protein sequence: CASSQEWGGSGNTIYF.

The CDR3, as DNA: TGTGCCAGCAGCTCCGCGGGTCGCGAGCAGTTCTTC. Amino acids: CASSSAGREQFF. The chain has TRBV12-3 or TRBV12-4 and TRBJ2-1; possibly TRBD2 for D (5 bases). This CDR3 has 12 residues. V was shortened by 6 bases and J by 10 bases, with 13 bases between the two germline ends.

The chain combines TRBV10-1 with TRBJ2-1; D might be TRBD1 (6 bases). In germline, CDR1 is WNHNN, CDR2 SYGVQD (reference sequence). The CDR3 has 15 residues. Trimming left V 0 bases short and J 4 bases short, with 10 bases between. Written as DNA, the CDR3 is TGCGCCAGCAGTGAGTCTGGGGGCCCGTACAATGAGCAGTTCTTC. Translating it yields CASSESGGPYNEQFF.

As DNA, the CDR3 is TGTGCCATCAGCCAAGGACAGGGAAGCTTGGCTTGGGGCTACACCTTC. Protein product: CAISQGQGSLAWGYTF. The genes are TRBV10-3 and TRBJ1-2; 8 bases map to TRBD1. Germline CDR1 ENHRY, CDR2 SYGVKD. CDR3 length equals 16 residues. The V and J ends lost 6 bases and 8 bases, in that order; junction bases with no gene match: 17.

The chain uses TRBV7-9 and TRBJ1-5; D is uncertain. Trimming took 1 base from V and 0 from J, leaving 16 bases between them. The length of the CDR3 is 18 residues. Germline CDR1 is SEHNR and CDR2 is FQNEAQ (reference sequence). CDR3 coding DNA: TGTGCCAGCAGCTTAGGCGTTTCTGGCGGATATAGCAATCAGCCCCAGCATTTT. It yields the protein CASSLGVSGGYSNQPQHF.

J is TRBJ1-5 and V is TRBV19, with TRBD1 matching over 7 bases. Germline loops: CDR1 LNHDA, CDR2 SQIVND (reference sequence). V dropped 4 bases and J dropped 5; count of bases not matched to a gene: 8. This CDR3 has 15 amino acids. The CDR3 sequence is CASSTSTGVDQPQHF. CDR3 DNA sequence: TGTGCCAGTAGTACCTCCACAGGGGTAGATCAGCCCCAGCATTTT.

The gene calls are TRBV29-1 and TRBJ2-1; TRBD1 matches 11 bases. The CDR3 sequence is 14 residues long. Germline CDR1 SQVTM, CDR2 ANQGSEA. V dropped 6 bases and J dropped 10; count of bases not matched to a gene: 11. The CDR3 region is CSVWAGTGGAEQFF. The CDR3 bases are TGCAGCGTATGGGCCGGGACAGGGGGAGCAGAGCAGTTCTTC.

In DNA, the CDR3 is TGTGCCAGCAGCAAATCTAGCGTCCCCTACAATGAGCAGTTCTTC. Its translation: CASSKSSVPYNEQFF. This chain links TRBV7-2 with TRBJ2-1; weak D call: TRBD2 (6 bases). Trimming shortened V by 5 bases and J by 2 bases, and 13 bases separated the two germline ends. The CDR3 length is 15 residues. Looked up from germline, CDR1 is SGHTA and CDR2 is FQGNSA.

This clone has more than one count but fewer than ten. The chain joins TRBV27 to TRBJ1-6; 9 nucleotides line up with TRBD1. V gave up 3 bases and J gave up 9 bases; unmatched junction bases: 3. CDR1 and CDR2 (germline): MNHEY, SMNVEV (reference sequence). This CDR3 spans 14 amino acids. The CDR3 nucleotides are TGTGCCAGCAGTTTCCGGGACAGGGTTTCACCCCTCCACTTT. The encoded protein is CASSFRDRVSPLHF.

The V and J genes are TRBV28 and TRBJ2-7; D not resolved. V lost 5 bases and J 6 bases, leaving 11 bases between the germline ends. The CDR3 has 12 residues. Germline V gene data show CDR1 as MDHEN and CDR2 as SYDVKM. The CDR3 loop is CASSPLIGEQYF. CDR3 nucleotides: TGTGCCAGCAGTCCCCTGATCGGCGAGCAGTACTTC.

This chain links TRBV7-9 with TRBJ1-2; D is undetermined. This CDR3 comprises 9 residues. Germline V CDR1 and CDR2: SEHNR, FQNEAQ (reference sequence). V lost 8 bases, J lost 8 bases, and 6 bases lay in between. The CDR3 coding sequence is TGTGCCAGCCGGGAAGGCTACACCTTC. This encodes CASREGYTF.

V and J are TRBV4-2 and TRBJ2-7; TRBD2 matches 14 bases. CDR1 is LGHNA and CDR2 is YNFKEQ in the germline V gene. V lost 4 bases to trimming and J lost 6 bases; unmatched junction nucleotides: 14. The CDR3 consists of 18 residues. The chain's CDR3 is CASSPIIGTSGSLSEQYF. The DNA of the CDR3 is TGTGCCAGCAGCCCCATCATCGGGACTAGCGGGAGCTTATCCGAGCAGTACTTC.

The genes are TRBV30 and TRBJ1-5; 7 positions agree with TRBD1. Germline-derived CDR1 and CDR2 are GTSNPN and SVGIG (reference sequence). The junction had 9 bases not matched to a gene; V was cut back by 4 bases and J by 0 bases. CDR3 length: 16 amino acids. The CDR3 is CAWTSGTAVSNQPQHF. Written as DNA, the CDR3 is TGTGCCTGGACATCCGGGACAGCTGTTAGCAATCAGCCCCAGCATTTT.

In this sample, this clone turned up once. V is TRBV9 and J is TRBJ2-2; 7 positions match TRBD2. CDR3 length: 15 residues. The V segment lost 2 bases and the J segment 4 bases; nucleotides outside the gene matches: 5. Germline lookup yields CDR1 SGDLS and CDR2 YYNGEE. The DNA for the CDR3 is TGTGCCAGCAGCGTTCGACTAGCTACCACCGGGGAGCTGTTTTTT. It codes for CASSVRLATTGELFF.